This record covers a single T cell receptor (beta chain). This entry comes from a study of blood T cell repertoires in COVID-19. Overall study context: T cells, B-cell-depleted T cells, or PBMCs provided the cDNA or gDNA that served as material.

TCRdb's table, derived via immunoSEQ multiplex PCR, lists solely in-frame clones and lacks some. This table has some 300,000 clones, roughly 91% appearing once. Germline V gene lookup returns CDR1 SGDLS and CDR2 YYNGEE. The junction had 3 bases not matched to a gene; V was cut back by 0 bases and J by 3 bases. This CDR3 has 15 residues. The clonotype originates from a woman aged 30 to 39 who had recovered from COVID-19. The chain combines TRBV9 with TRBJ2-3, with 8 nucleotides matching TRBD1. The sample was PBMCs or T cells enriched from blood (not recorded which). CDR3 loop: CASSVAGGFTDTQYF. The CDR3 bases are TGTGCCAGCAGCGTAGCAGGGGGCTTTACAGATACGCAGTATTTT.